The 5 T cell receptor beta chains reported below all come from one sample, sequenced in a study of tumor-infiltrating lymphocytes in primary liver carcinoma. Joint extraction of RNA and DNA used roughly 17-32 mg of bulk tissue that was unsorted. Researchers generated TCR beta cDNA from roughly 520 ng of total RNA, relying on a constant-region primer. Each TCR beta library was derived from three nested multiplex PCR rounds that employed slightly modified ARM-PCR. Two initial PCR rounds of around 9 cycles each paired TRBV1-TRBV30 forward primers with a C-beta reverse primer. TCRdb called the multiplex PCR reads again in MiXCR, with one record for every CDR3 protein. The profile shows nearly 45,000 distinct CDR3 sequences, about three quarters of them singletons. The sample comprised liver tumor tissue from sampling region 2. The subset: tumor region T2, inferior pole. The receptor set was obtained from a middle-aged man with primary liver carcinoma and hepatitis B virus infection.

Points on this clonotype: The conserved closing phenylalanine or tryptophan is absent in this CDR3, likely reflecting a read error. The J gene is TRBJ2-3, the V gene TRBV6-6; tentatively, D is TRBD2 (5 bases). Between the trimmed V and J ends, which lost 5 bases and 11 bases, there was a span of 14 bases. The CDR3 extends over 12 amino acids. The germline V gene encodes CDR1 MNHNY and CDR2 SVGAGI (reference sequence). CDR3 loop: CASSPDSVLQYY. CDR3 DNA: TGTGCCAGCAGTCCGGACTCCGTACTGCAGTATTAT.

The chain employs TRBV12-3 or TRBV12-4 and TRBJ2-5; 7 bases match TRBD2. The V segment lost 10 bases and the J segment 3 bases; nucleotides outside the gene matches: 11. The CDR3 has 14 residues. This CDR3 is CANSVGRGEETQYF. Here the CDR3 DNA reads TGTGCCAACAGCGTCGGACGGGGGGAAGAGACCCAGTACTTC.

Turning to this clonotype: A junction boundary mismatches the germline segment, possibly from a read error. The J gene is TRBJ1-2, the V gene TRBV7-2, with D possibly TRBD1 on 5 matching bases. CDR3 size: 15 residues. Germline loops: CDR1 SGHTA, CDR2 FQGNSA. The CDR3 region is CASRPGTQPLSGYSF. The CDR3 DNA reads as TGTGCCAGCAGGCCCGGGACCCAGCCTTTGAGTGGCTACTCCTTC. The complete variable domain, with remaining parts taken from reference TRBV7-2 and TRBJ1-2, reads GAGVSQSPSNKVTEKGKDVELRCDPISGHTALYWYRQSLGQGLEFLIYFQGNSAPDKSGLPSDRFSAERTGGSVSTLTIQRTQQEDSAVYLCASRPGTQPLSGYSFGSGTRLTVV.

With respect to this clonotype: One end of the junction fails to match germline, which may point to a read error. The chain has TRBV12-3 or TRBV12-4 and TRBJ2-3, with a tentative D call TRBD2 (6 bases). The CDR3 contains 14 residues. The CDR3 nucleotides read TGTGCCAGCACTTTAGGAGGGGACGGTGACGCGCAGTATTTT. It codes for CASTLGGDGDAQYF.

Remarks on this clonotype: One end of the junction does not line up with germline, which may come from a read error. This rearrangement joins TRBV7-8 to TRBJ1-5; D remains ambiguous. The CDR3 spans 16 residues. The germline CDR1 and CDR2 sequences are SGHVS and FQNEAQ. The CDR3 region is CAISERGKTTNQPQHF. In DNA form, the CDR3 reads TGTGCCATCAGCGAGCGGGGTAAAACAACGAATCAGCCCCAGCATTTT.